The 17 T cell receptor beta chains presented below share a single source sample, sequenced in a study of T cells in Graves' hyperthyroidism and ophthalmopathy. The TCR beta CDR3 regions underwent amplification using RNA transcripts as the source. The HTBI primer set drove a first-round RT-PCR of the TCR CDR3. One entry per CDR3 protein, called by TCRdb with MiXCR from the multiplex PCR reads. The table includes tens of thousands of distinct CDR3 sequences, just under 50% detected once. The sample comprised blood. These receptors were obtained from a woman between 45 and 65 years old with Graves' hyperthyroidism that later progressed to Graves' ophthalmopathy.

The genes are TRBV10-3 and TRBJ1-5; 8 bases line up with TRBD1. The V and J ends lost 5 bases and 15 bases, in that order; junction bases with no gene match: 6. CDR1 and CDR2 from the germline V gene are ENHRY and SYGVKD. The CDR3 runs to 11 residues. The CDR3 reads CAISKTGTGHF. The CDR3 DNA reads TGTGCCATCAGTAAAACCGGGACAGGGCATTTT.

This CDR3 is CASSKTGVWTEAFF. In DNA form, the CDR3 reads TGTGCCAGCAGCAAGACAGGGGTCTGGACTGAAGCTTTCTTT. The V and J genes are TRBV7-6 and TRBJ1-1; 8 nucleotides line up with TRBD1. This CDR3 has 14 amino acids. The germline gives CDR1 SGHVS, CDR2 FNYEAQ. V was clipped by 5 bases and J by 5 bases; unmatched bases: 7.

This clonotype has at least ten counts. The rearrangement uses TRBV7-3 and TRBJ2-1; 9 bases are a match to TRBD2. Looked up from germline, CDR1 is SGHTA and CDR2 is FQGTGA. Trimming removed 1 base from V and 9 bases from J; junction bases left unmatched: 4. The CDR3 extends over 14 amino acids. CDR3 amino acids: CASSLNSGRGEQFF. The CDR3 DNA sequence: TGTGCCAGCAGCTTAAATAGCGGGAGAGGTGAGCAGTTCTTC.

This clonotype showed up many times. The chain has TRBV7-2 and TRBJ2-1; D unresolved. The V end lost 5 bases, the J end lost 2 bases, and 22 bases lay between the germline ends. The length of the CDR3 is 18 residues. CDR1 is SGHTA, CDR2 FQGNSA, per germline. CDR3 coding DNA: TGTGCCAGCAGCCTCTTTCTTTTCGGCAGCTCAACCTACAATGAGCAGTTCTTC. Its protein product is CASSLFLFGSSTYNEQFF.

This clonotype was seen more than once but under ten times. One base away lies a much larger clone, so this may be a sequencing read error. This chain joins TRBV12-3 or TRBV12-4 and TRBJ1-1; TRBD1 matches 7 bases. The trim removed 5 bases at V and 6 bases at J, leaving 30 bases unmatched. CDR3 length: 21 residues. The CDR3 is CASSSPRRTWGSRGRVAEAFF. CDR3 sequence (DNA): TGTGCCAGCAGTAGCCCCCGACGGACCTGGGGCTCAAGGGGGCGAGTCGCTGAAGCTTTCTTT.

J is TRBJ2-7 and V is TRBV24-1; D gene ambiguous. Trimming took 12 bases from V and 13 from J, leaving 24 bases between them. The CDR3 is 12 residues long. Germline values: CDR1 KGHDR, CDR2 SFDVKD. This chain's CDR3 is CAPPGPAYERYF. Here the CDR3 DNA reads TGTGCCCCCCCCGGACCTGCCTACGAGCGATACTTC.

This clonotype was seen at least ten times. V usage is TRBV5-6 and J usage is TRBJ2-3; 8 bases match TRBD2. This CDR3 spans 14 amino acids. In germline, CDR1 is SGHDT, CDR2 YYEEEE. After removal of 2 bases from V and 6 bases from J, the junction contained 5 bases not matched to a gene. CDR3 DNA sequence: TGTGCCAGCAGCTTTAGCGGGGCCCCGGATACGCAGTATTTT. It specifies CASSFSGAPDTQYF.

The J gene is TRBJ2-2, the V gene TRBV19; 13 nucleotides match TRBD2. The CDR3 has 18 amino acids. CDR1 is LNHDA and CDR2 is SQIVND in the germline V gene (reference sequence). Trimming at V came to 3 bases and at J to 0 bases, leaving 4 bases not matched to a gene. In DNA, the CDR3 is TGTGCCAGTAGTATCGGGACTAGCGGGACAGCGAACACCGGGGAGCTGTTTTTT. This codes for CASSIGTSGTANTGELFF.

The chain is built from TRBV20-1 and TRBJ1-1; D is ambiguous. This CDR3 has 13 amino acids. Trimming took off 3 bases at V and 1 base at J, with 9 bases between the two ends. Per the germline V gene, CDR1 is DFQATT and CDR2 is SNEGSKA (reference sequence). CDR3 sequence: CSASWPGNTEAFF. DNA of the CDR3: TGCAGTGCTAGTTGGCCGGGGAACACTGAAGCTTTCTTT.

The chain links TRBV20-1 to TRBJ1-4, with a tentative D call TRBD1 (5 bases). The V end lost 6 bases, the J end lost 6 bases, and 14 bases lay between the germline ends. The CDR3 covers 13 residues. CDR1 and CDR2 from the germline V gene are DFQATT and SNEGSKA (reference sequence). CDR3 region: CSAWDWEYEKLFF. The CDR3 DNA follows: TGCAGTGCGTGGGACTGGGAATATGAAAAACTGTTTTTT.

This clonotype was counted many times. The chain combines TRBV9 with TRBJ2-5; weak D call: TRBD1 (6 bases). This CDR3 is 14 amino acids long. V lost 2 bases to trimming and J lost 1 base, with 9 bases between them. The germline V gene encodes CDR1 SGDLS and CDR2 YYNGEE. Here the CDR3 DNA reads TGTGCCAGCAGCGTGGGGACAACCCAAGAGACCCAGTACTTC. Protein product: CASSVGTTQETQYF.

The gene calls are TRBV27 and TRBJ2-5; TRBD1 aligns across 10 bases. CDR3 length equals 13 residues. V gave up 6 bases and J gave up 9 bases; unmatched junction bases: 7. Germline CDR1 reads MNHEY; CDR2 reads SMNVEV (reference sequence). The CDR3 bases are TGTGCCAGCAGCCAGACAGGGGGCTTGGCCCAGTACTTC. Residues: CASSQTGGLAQYF.

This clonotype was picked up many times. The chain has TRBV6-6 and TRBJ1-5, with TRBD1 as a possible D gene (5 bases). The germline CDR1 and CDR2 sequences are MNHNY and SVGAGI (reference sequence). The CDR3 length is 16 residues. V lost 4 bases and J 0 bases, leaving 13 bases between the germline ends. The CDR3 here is CASSLGLSDSNQPQHF. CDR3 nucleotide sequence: TGTGCCAGCAGTTTGGGGCTCAGTGATAGCAATCAGCCCCAGCATTTT.

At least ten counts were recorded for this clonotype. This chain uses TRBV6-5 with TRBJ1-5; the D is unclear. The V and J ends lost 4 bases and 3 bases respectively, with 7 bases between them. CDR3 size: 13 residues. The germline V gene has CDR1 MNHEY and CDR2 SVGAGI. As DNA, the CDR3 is TGTGCCAGCAGTTTTTACTACAATCAGCCCCAGCATTTT. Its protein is CASSFYYNQPQHF.

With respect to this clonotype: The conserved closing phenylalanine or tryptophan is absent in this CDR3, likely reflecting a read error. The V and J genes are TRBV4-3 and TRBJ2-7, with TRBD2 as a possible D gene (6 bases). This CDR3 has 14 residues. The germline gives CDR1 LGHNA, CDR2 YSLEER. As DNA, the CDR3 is TGCGCCAGCAGCCAAGATTGGTCGGACTACGAACAGTACTGC. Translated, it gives CASSQDWSDYEQYC.

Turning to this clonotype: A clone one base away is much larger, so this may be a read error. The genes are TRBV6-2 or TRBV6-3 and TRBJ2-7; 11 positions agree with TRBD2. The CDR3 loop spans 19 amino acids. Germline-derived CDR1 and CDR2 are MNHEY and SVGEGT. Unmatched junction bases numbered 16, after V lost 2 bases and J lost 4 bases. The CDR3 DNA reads TGTGCCAGCAGTTACAGGGTGGGGACTAGCGGATATAGAACATACGAGCAGTACTTC. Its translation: CASSYRVGTSGYRTYEQYF.

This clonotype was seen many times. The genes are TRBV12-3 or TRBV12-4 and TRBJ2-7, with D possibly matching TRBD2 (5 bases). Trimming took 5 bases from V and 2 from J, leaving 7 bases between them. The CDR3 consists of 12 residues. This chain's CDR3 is CASSHGTYEQYF. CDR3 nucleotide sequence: TGTGCCAGCAGTCACGGGACCTACGAGCAGTACTTC.